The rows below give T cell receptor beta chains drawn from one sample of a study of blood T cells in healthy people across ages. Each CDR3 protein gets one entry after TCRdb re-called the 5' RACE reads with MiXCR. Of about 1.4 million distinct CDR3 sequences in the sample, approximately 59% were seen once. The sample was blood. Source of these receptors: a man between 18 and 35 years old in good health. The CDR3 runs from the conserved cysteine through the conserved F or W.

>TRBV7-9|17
CASSLVKGGAWDYEQYF
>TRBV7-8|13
CASSIGLAETQFF
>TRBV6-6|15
CASSYPRTPTDTQYF
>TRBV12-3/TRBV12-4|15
CASSQGAGEKDTQYF
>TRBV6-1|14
CASPISQGFAEAFF
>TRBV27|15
CASSLWGRRGRTQYF
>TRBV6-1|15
CASSEAGPGTDTQYF
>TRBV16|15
CASSPGTGGYYGYTF
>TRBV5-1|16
CASSLGPQAIQETQYF
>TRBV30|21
CAWSAYFSIAGDPLAKNIQYF
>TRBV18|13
CASSSRQTGGLFF
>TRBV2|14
CASSTGTGRNIQYF
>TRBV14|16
CASSQVGGTSYNEQFF
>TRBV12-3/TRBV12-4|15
CASSLEGTFDNEQFF
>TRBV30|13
CACFRAELGEQFF
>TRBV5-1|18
CASSLLFMGQGRSEKLFF
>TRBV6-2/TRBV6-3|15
CASSPRAGERNEQFF
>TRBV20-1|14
CSARQGGSLNEQYF
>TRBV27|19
CASSSPRVNEGAGANVLTF
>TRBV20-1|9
CSWGDTQYF
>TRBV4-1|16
CASSQVGAGVKDTQYF
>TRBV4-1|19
CASSQPSRGARSQDYGYTF
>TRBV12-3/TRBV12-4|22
CASSFSRLPRSAQRRDTDTQYF
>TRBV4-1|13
CASSQVRPLEQYF
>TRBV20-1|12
CSAFGTAYEQYF
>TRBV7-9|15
CASSLEAAMGEKLFF
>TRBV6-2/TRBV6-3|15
CASSRTSTNTGELFF
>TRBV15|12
CATSRRLEKLFF
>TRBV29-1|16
CSVLGGEGSNLYGYTF
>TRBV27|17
CASSPGTSGASQETQYF
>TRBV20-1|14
CSARITARKETQYF